This is a list of T cell receptor beta chains from one sample in a study of T cell changes during pregnancy in multiple sclerosis. Generated by immunoSEQ multiplex PCR, the TCRdb table keeps only in-frame clones and is missing some. The sample yields about 36,000 clones, approximately 92% seen once. The material sequenced was PBMCs (not recorded whether the cells were cultured). All receptors come from a female donor with multiple sclerosis, enrolled in a pregnancy study. CDR3s leave out the opening cysteine and the closing phenylalanine or tryptophan. The order of the fields is J gene, V gene, CDR3 protein.

J: TRBJ2-5
V: TRBV28
CDR3: ASSPGGTVETQY

J: TRBJ1-1
V: TRBV6-5
CDR3: ASSYSGQSYTEAF

J: TRBJ2-5
V: TRBV9
CDR3: ASSVAPGETQY

J: TRBJ2-7
V: TRBV5-1
CDR3: ASSLGYLGLAGFYEQY

J: TRBJ2-3
V: TRBV6-5
CDR3: ASSSPGLRDTQY

J: TRBJ2-1
V: TRBV7-9
CDR3: ASSLTGEGPNEQF

J: TRBJ2-1
V: TRBV30
CDR3: AWSVPPVNEQF

J: TRBJ2-2
V: TRBV18
CDR3: ASSPQSWELF

J: TRBJ2-3
V: TRBV18
CDR3: ASSPTPGGLYTQY

J: TRBJ2-1
V: TRBV23-1
CDR3: ASSSGSSYNEQF

J: TRBJ2-7
V: TRBV11-3
CDR3: ASSLGNQREQY

J: TRBJ1-4
V: TRBV4-3
CDR3: ASSQDQGGQSEKLF

J: TRBJ2-1
V: TRBV7-9
CDR3: ASSLDLRYNEQF

J: TRBJ1-1
V: TRBV30
CDR3: AWSEKENTEAF

J: TRBJ2-1
V: TRBV29-1
CDR3: SATRDSQF

J: TRBJ1-4
V: TRBV30
CDR3: AWRDRGDEKLF

J: TRBJ1-4
V: TRBV7-8
CDR3: ASSLFGTGVGNEKLF

J: TRBJ2-1
V: TRBV29-1
CDR3: RSPSGSNGPYNEQF

J: TRBJ2-2
V: TRBV7-2
CDR3: ASSLGQGRGELF

J: TRBJ2-7
V: TRBV9
CDR3: ASSLGTGWFYEQY

J: TRBJ2-2
V: TRBV12-5
CDR3: ASVDPNTGELF

J: TRBJ2-7
V: TRBV6-5
CDR3: ASSYGSLAGGYEQY

J: TRBJ2-1
V: TRBV5-1
CDR3: ASSLTFLQGSYNEQF

J: TRBJ2-3
V: TRBV30
CDR3: AWSPTLSGTADTQY

J: TRBJ1-2
V: TRBV30
CDR3: AWKQGANGYT

J: TRBJ1-2
V: TRBV2
CDR3: ASSGGRGGGYT

J: TRBJ2-7
V: TRBV20-1
CDR3: SYQQGQEQY

J: TRBJ2-7
V: TRBV7-2
CDR3: ASSQGVHEQY

J: TRBJ2-2
V: TRBV19
CDR3: ASSIEQGINTGELF

J: TRBJ2-3
V: TRBV28
CDR3: ASSLFRGGALYTDTQY

J: TRBJ2-7
V: TRBV7-2
CDR3: ASSLNVRGPYEQY

J: TRBJ1-5
V: TRBV2
CDR3: ASSENQPQH

J: TRBJ1-2
V: TRBV29-1
CDR3: SVEDGQGAGYT

J: TRBJ2-2
V: TRBV7-6
CDR3: ASSLAGGRGAGELF

J: TRBJ2-5
V: TRBV2
CDR3: ASSDLAGGPRETQY